The following is a T cell receptor beta chain sequence with its context. This clone's antigen is unknown. No clone much larger than this one lies a single base away; base qualities are absent. This entry is derived from a study of OX40 agonist ivuxolimab in advanced cancers. Looking at the study overall: The costimulatory receptor OX40 (CD134) was targeted by ivuxolimab, a fully human IgG2 agonistic monoclonal antibody. Intravenous ivuxolimab was administered to patients every 2 weeks at six dose levels: 0.01, 0.1, 0.3, 1.5, 3 and 10 mg/kg. Of the 50 to 55 dose-escalation patients, hepatocellular carcinoma was present in around 19, melanoma in roughly 15, renal cell carcinoma in 9 and head and neck cancer in 9. Patients were allowed to have had prior anti-PD-1, anti-PD-L1 or anti-CTLA-4 therapy, and roughly two fifths of the dose-escalation patients had been treated with checkpoint inhibitors. The purpose of peripheral TCRbeta sequencing was to test whether ivuxolimab changed TCR sequence diversity and led to clonal T-cell expansion. Three dose-escalation patients achieved partial responses, one with hepatocellular carcinoma and two with cutaneous melanoma. The dose-escalation cohort was around 83% male with a mean age of 60 years, ranging from about 20 to 80. The paper describes the monotherapy dose-escalation part (N of about 50 patients) of the phase I trial of ivuxolimab. Study-level results and caveats: In the 0.1-3.0 mg/kg groups, partial responders had among the lowest normalized peripheral clonal expansion, particularly in CD8+ T cells. Low levels of normalized T-cell clonal expansion were also seen in some nonresponding patients. At doses of 0.1 to 3.0 mg/kg, clonal expansion of both CD4+ and CD8+ T cells in blood was seen between baseline and week 6. On average, CD8+ T cells showed more expanded clones than CD4+ T cells after ivuxolimab. The antigen specificity of the clonally expanded peripheral T cells was not determined.

To sequence the TCRbeta CDR3 region, genomic DNA was isolated from the sorted cells. The immunoSEQ Assay was used to sequence the TCRbeta CDR3 regions. TCRdb stores this immuneACCESS table with in-frame sequences only. Part of the clones is absent; in the studies checked, under half of the shortfall reflects unresolved V genes, and no reason is known for the rest. Within this sample are fewer than 90,000 clones, with around nine tenths of them counted one time only. Jointly, the top ten make up roughly 2.4% of the sample. V is pared back by 5 bases and J by 3 bases, with 10 bases lying between the germline termini. The CDR3 sequence holds 13 residues, the cysteine and phenylalanine included. The sequence is cut down to CDR3 DNA, 39 bases in frame from base 1. Based on the germline V gene (reference sequence), the CDR1 and CDR2 sequences are SEHNR and FQNEAQ. The trial excluded patients who had a history of autoimmune disease or who were on systemic immunosuppression. Peripheral blood for TCR sequencing was drawn from every dose cohort at baseline, at cycle 4 day 1 and at cycle 7 day 1. The samples were drawn from a first-in-human, open-label, multicenter phase I dose-escalation trial of ivuxolimab. Adults with locally advanced or metastatic melanoma, renal cell, hepatocellular, or head and neck squamous cell carcinoma were enrolled in the trial. CD4+ and CD8+ T cells were sorted separately from peripheral blood before TCR sequencing.

The source was CD4+ or CD8+ T cells sorted from blood, collected in a trial of the OX40 agonist ivuxolimab. In this chain, TRBV7-9 is recombined with TRBJ1-1; TRBD1 could be the D gene, as 6 bases match. The source is an adult with an advanced solid tumor such as melanoma, head and neck, liver or kidney cancer. The bases read TGTGCCAGCAGCCAACAGGGCGACACTGAAGCTTTCTTT. It codes for CASSQQGDTEAFF.